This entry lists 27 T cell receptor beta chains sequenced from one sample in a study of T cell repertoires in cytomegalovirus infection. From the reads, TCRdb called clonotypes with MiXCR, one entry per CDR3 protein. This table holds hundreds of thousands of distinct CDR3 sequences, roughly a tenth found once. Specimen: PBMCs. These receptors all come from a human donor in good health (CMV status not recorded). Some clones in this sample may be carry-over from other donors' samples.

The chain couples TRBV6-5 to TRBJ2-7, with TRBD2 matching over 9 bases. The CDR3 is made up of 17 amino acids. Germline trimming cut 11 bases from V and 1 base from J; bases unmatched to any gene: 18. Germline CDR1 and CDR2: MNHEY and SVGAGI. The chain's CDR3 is CACRQGGLAGDSYEQYF. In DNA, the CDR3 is TGTGCCTGTCGGCAGGGGGGATTAGCGGGGGATTCCTACGAGCAGTACTTC.

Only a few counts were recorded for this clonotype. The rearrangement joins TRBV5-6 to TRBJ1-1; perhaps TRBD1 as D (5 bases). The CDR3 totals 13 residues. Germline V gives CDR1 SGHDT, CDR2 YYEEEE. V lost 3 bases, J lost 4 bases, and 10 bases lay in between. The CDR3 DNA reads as TGTGCCAGCAGCTCGGGGACTTTCACTGAAGCTTTCTTT. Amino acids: CASSSGTFTEAFF.

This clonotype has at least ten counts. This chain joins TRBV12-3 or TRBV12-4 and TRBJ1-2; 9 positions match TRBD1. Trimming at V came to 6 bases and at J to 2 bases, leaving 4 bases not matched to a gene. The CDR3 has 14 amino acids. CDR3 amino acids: CASRGDRENYGYTF. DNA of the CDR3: TGTGCCAGCAGGGGGGACAGGGAAAACTATGGCTACACCTTC.

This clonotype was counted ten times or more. The CDR3 loop reads CASSYSSSGNYGYTF. CDR3 DNA sequence: TGTGCCAGCAGTTACTCTTCCTCGGGCAACTATGGCTACACCTTC. V gene TRBV6-5 combines with J gene TRBJ1-2; D gene ambiguous. V gave up 0 bases and J gave up 2 bases, with 10 bases separating them. Germline CDR1 MNHEY, CDR2 SVGAGI. The CDR3 spans 15 residues.

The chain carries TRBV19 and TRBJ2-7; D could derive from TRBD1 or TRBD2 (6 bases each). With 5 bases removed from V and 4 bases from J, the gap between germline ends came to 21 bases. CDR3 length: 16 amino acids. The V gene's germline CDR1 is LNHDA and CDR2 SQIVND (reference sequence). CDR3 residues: CASSAAGRGQQYEQYF. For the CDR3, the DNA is TGTGCCAGTAGTGCCGCCGGCCGGGGGCAACAATACGAGCAGTACTTC. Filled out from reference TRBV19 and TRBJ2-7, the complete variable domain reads DGGITQSPKYLFRKEGQNVTLSCEQNLNHDAMYWYRQDPGQGLRLIYYSQIVNDFQKGDIAEGYSVSREKKESFPLTVTSAQKNPTAFYLCASSAAGRGQQYEQYFGPGTRLTVT.

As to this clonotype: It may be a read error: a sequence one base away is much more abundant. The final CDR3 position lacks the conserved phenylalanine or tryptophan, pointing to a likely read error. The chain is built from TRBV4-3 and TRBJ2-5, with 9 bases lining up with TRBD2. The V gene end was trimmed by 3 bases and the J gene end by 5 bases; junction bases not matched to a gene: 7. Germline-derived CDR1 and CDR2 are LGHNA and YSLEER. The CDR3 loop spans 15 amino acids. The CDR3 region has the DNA TGCGCCAGCAGCCAGGCTACCGGGACTAGCGAGACCCAGTACCTC. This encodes CASSQATGTSETQYL.

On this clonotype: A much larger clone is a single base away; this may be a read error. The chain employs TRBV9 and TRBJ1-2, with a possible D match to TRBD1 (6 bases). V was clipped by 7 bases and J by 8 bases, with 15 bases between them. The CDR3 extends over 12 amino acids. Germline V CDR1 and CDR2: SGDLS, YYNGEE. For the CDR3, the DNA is TGTGCCAGCGGAACAGGGTCAGGAGGCTACACCTTC. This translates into CASGTGSGGYTF.

The CDR3 region has the DNA TGCAGTGCTAGACCAGCGGGGCGGACAGAGACCCAGTACTTC. It yields the protein CSARPAGRTETQYF. This chain uses TRBV20-1 with TRBJ2-5, with 7 bases identical to TRBD2. The V segment lost 2 bases and the J segment 4 bases; nucleotides outside the gene matches: 7. Germline V CDR1 and CDR2: DFQATT, SNEGSKA (reference sequence). This CDR3 contains 14 residues.

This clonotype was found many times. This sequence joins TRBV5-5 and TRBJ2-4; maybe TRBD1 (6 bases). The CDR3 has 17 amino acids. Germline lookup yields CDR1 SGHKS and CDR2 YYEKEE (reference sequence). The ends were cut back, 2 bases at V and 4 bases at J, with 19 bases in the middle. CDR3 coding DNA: TGTGCCAGCAGCTTCTACACGATGGACAGAGTTAAAAACATTCAGTACTTC. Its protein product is CASSFYTMDRVKNIQYF.

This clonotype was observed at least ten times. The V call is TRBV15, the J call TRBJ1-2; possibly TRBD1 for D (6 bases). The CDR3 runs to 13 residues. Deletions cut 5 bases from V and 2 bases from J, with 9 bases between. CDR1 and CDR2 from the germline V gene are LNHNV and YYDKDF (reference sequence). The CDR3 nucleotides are TGTGCCACCAGCCGGGACACCAACTATGGCTACACCTTC. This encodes CATSRDTNYGYTF.

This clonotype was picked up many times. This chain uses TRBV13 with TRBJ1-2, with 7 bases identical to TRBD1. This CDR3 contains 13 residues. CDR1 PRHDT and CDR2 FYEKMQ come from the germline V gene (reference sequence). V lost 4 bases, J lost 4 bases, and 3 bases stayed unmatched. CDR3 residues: CASSSTGTYGYTF. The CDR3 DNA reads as TGTGCCAGCAGCTCGACAGGGACCTATGGCTACACCTTC.

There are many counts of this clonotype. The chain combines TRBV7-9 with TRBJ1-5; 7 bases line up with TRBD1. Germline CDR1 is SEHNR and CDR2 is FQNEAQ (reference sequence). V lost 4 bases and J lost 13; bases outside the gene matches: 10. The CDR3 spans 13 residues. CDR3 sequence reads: CASSSQDREAQHF. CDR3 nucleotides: TGTGCCAGCAGCTCCCAAGACAGGGAGGCGCAGCATTTT.

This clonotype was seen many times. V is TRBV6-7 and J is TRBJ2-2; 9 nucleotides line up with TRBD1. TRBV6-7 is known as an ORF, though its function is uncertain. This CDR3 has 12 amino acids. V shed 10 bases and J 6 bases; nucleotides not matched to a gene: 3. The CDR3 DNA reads TGTGCCACTAGACAGGGGGCCGGGGAGCTGTTTTTT. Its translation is CATRQGAGELFF.

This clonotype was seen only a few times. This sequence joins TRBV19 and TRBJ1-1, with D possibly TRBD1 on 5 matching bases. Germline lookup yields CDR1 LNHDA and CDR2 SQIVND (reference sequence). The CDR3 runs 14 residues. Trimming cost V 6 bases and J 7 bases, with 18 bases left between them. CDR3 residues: CASSLLGHGNEAFF. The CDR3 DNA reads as TGTGCCAGTAGCCTGTTGGGGCACGGGAATGAAGCTTTCTTT. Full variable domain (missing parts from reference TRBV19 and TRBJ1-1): DGGITQSPKYLFRKEGQNVTLSCEQNLNHDAMYWYRQDPGQGLRLIYYSQIVNDFQKGDIAEGYSVSREKKESFPLTVTSAQKNPTAFYLCASSLLGHGNEAFFGQGTRLTVV.

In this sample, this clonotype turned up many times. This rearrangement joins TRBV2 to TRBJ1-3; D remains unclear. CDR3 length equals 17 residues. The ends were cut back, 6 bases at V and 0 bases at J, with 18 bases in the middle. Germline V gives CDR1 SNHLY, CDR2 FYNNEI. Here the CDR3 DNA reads TGTGCCAGCAGCGATCCGGGATCTCAACTCTCTGGAAACACCATATATTTT. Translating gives CASSDPGSQLSGNTIYF.

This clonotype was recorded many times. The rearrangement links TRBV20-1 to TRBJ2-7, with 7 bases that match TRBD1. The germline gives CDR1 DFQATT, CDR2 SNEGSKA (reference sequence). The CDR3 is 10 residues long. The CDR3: CNDRACEQYV. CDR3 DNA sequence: TGCAATGACAGGGCTTGCGAGCAGTACGTC.

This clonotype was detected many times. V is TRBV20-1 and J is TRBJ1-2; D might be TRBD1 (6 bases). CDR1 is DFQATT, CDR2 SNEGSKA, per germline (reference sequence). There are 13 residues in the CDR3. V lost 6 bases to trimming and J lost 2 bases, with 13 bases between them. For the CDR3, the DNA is TGCAGTGCGAATCCCAGGGGAAACTATGGCTACACCTTC. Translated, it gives CSANPRGNYGYTF.

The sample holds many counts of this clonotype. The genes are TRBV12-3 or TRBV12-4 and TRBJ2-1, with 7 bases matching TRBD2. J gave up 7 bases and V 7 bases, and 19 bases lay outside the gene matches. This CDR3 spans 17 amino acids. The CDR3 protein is CASKVKSAASGGNEQFF. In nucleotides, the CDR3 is TGTGCCAGCAAAGTTAAGAGCGCGGCTAGCGGAGGGAATGAGCAGTTCTTC.

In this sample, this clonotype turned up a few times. In DNA form, the CDR3 reads TGTGCCAGCAAAAGGGCCGATCAGCCCCAGCATTTT. Translated: CASKRADQPQHF. The V call is TRBV6-1, the J call TRBJ1-5, with D hard to call. V was shortened by 7 bases and J by 5 bases, with 9 bases between the two germline ends. Germline CDR1 reads MNHNS; CDR2 reads SASEGT. This CDR3 contains 12 residues.

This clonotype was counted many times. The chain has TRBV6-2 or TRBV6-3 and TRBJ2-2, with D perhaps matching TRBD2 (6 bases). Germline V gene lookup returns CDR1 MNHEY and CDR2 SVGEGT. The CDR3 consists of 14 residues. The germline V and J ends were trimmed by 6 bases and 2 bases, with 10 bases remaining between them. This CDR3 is CASSYGLNTGELFF. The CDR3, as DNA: TGTGCCAGCAGCTATGGACTAAACACCGGGGAGCTGTTTTTT.

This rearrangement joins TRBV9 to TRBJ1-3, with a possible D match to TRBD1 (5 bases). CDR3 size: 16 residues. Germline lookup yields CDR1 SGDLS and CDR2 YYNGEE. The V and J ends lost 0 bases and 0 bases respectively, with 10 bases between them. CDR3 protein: CASSVAPGSSGNTIYF. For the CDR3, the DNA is TGTGCCAGCAGCGTAGCCCCAGGGAGCTCTGGAAACACCATATATTTT. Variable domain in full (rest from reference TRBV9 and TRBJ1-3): DSGVTQTPKHLITATGQRVTLRCSPRSGDLSVYWYQQSLDQGLQFLIQYYNGEERAKGNILERFSAQQFPDLHSELNLSSLELGDSALYFCASSVAPGSSGNTIYFGEGSWLTVV.

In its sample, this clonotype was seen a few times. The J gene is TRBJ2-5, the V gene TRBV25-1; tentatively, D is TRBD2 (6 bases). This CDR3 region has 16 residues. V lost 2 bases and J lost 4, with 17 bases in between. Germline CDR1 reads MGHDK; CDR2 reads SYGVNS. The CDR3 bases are TGTGCCAGCAGTGAACCCCCTTCGGGAGATCCAGAGACCCAGTACTTC. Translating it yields CASSEPPSGDPETQYF.

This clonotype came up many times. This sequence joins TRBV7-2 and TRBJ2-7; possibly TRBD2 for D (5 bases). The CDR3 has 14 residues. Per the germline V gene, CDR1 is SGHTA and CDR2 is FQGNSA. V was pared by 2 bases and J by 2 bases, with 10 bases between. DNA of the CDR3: TGTGCCAGCAGCTTAAACGAGGGCCCCTACGAGCAGTACTTC. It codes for CASSLNEGPYEQYF.

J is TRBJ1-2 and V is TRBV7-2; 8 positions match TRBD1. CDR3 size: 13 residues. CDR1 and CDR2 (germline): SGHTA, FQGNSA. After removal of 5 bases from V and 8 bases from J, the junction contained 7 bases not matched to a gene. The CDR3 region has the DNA TGTGCCAGCAGCCCTGACAGGGGATGGGGCTACACCTTC. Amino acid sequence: CASSPDRGWGYTF.

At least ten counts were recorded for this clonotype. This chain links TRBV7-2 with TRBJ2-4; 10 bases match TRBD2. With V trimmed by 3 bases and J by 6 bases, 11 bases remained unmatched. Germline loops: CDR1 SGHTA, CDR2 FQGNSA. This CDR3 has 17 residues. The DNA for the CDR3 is TGTGCCAGCAGCTTTATACTAGCGGGGCCGTCTAGAAACATTCAGTACTTC. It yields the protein CASSFILAGPSRNIQYF.

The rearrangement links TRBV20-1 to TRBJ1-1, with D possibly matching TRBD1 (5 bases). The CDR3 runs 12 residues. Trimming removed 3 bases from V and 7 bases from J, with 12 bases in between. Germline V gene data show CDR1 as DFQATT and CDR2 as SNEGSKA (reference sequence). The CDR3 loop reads CSASPDSFEAFF. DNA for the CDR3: TGCAGTGCTAGCCCCGACAGTTTTGAAGCTTTCTTT.

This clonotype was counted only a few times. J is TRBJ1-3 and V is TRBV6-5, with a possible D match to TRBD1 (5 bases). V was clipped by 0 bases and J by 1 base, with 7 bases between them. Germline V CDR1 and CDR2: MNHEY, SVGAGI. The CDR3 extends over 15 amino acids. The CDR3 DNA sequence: TGTGCCAGCAGTTACTCTGGGGGTTCTGGAAACACCATATATTTT. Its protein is CASSYSGGSGNTIYF.